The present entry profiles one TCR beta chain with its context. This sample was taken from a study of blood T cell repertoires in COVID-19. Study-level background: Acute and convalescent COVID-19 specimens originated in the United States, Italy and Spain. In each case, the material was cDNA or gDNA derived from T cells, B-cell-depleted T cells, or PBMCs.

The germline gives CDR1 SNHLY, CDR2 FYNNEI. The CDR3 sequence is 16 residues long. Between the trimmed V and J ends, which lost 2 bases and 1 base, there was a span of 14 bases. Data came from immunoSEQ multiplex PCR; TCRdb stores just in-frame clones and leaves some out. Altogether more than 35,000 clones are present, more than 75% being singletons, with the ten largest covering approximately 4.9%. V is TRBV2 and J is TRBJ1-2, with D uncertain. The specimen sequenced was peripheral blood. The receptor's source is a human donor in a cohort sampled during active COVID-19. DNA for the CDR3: TGTGCCAGCAGTGAACTGGGCCGCACAAATAACTATGGCTACACCTTC. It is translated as CASSELGRTNNYGYTF.